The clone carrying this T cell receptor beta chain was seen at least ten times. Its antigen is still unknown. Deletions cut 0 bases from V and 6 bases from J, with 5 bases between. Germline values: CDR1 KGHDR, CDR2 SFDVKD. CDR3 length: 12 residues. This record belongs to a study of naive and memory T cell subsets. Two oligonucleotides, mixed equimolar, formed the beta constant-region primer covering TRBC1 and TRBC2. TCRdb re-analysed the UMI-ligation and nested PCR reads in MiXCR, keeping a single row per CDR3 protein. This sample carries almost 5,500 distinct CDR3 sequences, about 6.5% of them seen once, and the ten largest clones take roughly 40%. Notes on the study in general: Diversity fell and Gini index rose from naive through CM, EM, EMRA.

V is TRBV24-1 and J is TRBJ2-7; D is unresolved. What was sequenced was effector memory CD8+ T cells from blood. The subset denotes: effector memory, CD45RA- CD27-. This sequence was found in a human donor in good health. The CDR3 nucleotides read TGTGCCACCAGTGATTTGAATGCCGAGCAGTACTTC. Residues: CATSDLNAEQYF.